This TCR beta chain was documented in a study of T cells in Graves' hyperthyroidism and ophthalmopathy. Findings of the study overall: Separation of ophthalmopathy from stable hyperthyroidism was achieved by a 13 V-J model.

Germline CDR1 reads SEHNR; CDR2 reads FQNEAQ (reference sequence). The CDR3 sequence is 14 residues long. Trimming stripped 5 bases from V and 6 bases from J, with 16 bases between. The hyperthyroidism patients had all been newly diagnosed, and their disease duration was under 2 months. Their ages ranged from 18 to 65 years. This clonotype turned up a few times. Its antigen is currently unknown. Given a much more abundant clone one base away, this may be a read error. Researchers amplified the TCR beta CDR3 regions from RNA transcripts. HTBI primers were the set used in a first-round RT-PCR of the TCR CDR3. MiXCR, applied by TCRdb to the multiplex PCR reads, yields one record per CDR3 protein. Of roughly 800,000 distinct CDR3 sequences listed, over 35% are singletons.

This clonotype originated in a man younger than 30 with Graves' hyperthyroidism. The chain is built from TRBV7-9 and TRBJ1-2, with D maybe TRBD1 (5 bases). Sequenced material: blood. The CDR3 coding sequence is TGTGCCAGCAGCCTCGGGACGGCAAATAATGGCTACACCTTC. It specifies CASSLGTANNGYTF.